These 9 T cell receptor beta chains came from one sample sequenced in a study of T-cell memory formation after mild COVID-19. In TCRdb, the 5' RACE reads were re-called with MiXCR into one record per CDR3 protein. The table includes approximately 250,000 distinct CDR3 sequences, roughly 15% detected once. Sequencing was carried out using PBMCs or a T cell subset sorted from them (not recorded which). These receptor sequences come from a man aged 18 to 35 who had mild COVID-19 (a few samples of this study predate the infection). Cell type and time point are not known.

V gene TRBV28 combines with J gene TRBJ1-2, with D perhaps TRBD1 (6 bases). V lost 5 bases to trimming and J lost 0 bases, with 13 bases between them. The CDR3 covers 15 residues. Germline V CDR1 and CDR2: MDHEN, SYDVKM. Written as DNA, the CDR3 is TGTGCCAGCAGTACTCCTGACAGGTCTAACTATGGCTACACCTTC. Its translation is CASSTPDRSNYGYTF.

This clonotype was counted a few times. The chain joins TRBV4-3 to TRBJ1-6, with 8 bases aligning to TRBD1. Germline V gives CDR1 LGHNA, CDR2 YSLEER. CDR3 length equals 14 residues. J was trimmed by 10 bases and V by 6 bases; bases with no gene match: 8. This CDR3 is CASSPGGYTSPLHF. CDR3 nucleotide sequence: TGCGCCAGCAGTCCAGGGGGCTATACATCACCCCTCCACTTT.

Many counts were recorded for this clonotype. As DNA, the CDR3 is TGTGCCAGCAGTGGGGGGACAGGCCTCTACGAGCAGTACTTC. This translates into CASSGGTGLYEQYF. J is TRBJ2-7 and V is TRBV6-5; 8 bases map to TRBD1. The germline gives CDR1 MNHEY, CDR2 SVGAGI. V lost 5 bases to trimming and J lost 3 bases; unmatched junction nucleotides: 6. The CDR3 is 14 residues long.

V usage is TRBV5-5 and J usage is TRBJ2-1; no firm D call. Trimming stripped 1 base from V and 4 bases from J, with 6 bases between. Germline V gene data show CDR1 as SGHKS and CDR2 as YYEKEE (reference sequence). This CDR3 spans 13 amino acids. CDR3 in amino acids: CASSLRRYNEQFF. Written as DNA, the CDR3 is TGTGCCAGCAGCTTGCGGCGGTACAATGAGCAGTTCTTC.

The V call is TRBV4-3, the J call TRBJ2-1; 9 bases agree with TRBD2. Germline V gene data show CDR1 as LGHNA and CDR2 as YSLEER. J lost 0 bases, V lost 3 bases, and 6 bases had no gene match. This CDR3 is 17 amino acids long. In DNA form, the CDR3 reads TGCGCCAGCAGCCACGTCTTAGCGGGGGACTCCTACAATGAGCAGTTCTTC. This encodes CASSHVLAGDSYNEQFF.

This clonotype was seen many times. The V call is TRBV10-2, the J call TRBJ2-3, with D maybe TRBD2 (6 bases). This CDR3 comprises 15 residues. With 6 bases removed from V and 2 bases from J, the gap between germline ends came to 15 bases. The germline V gene has CDR1 WSHSY and CDR2 SAAADI. The CDR3 here is CASSLFAGHTDTQYF. The CDR3 DNA follows: TGCGCCAGCAGCCTGTTTGCGGGGCACACAGATACGCAGTATTTT.

This chain joins TRBV7-9 and TRBJ2-1; perhaps D is TRBD1 or TRBD2 (6 bases each). CDR3 length: 14 residues. Germline V gene lookup returns CDR1 SEHNR and CDR2 FQNEAQ (reference sequence). V lost 3 bases and J lost 8, with 14 bases in between. The CDR3 reads CASSLRGDTDEQFF. The CDR3 DNA follows: TGTGCCAGCAGCTTGAGGGGGGACACGGATGAGCAGTTCTTC.

The chain carries TRBV7-2 and TRBJ2-1; 14 bases match TRBD2. Losses at the gene ends were 5 bases for V and 8 bases for J; bases not matched to a gene: 14. This CDR3 has 18 residues. Germline V gene sequence: CDR1 SGHTA, CDR2 FQGNSA. The CDR3 nucleotides are TGTGCCAGCAGCCACCCCGCGGGACTAGCGGGGGAGTCTCATGAGCAGTTCTTC. This sequence encodes CASSHPAGLAGESHEQFF.

This clonotype was picked up a small number of times. The chain uses TRBV10-2 and TRBJ1-5; no reliable D call. This CDR3 spans 12 amino acids. Germline V lookup: CDR1 WSHSY, CDR2 SAAADI. Trimming left V 10 bases short and J 7 bases short, with 14 bases between. CDR3 protein: CATSGTPQPQHF. As DNA, the CDR3 is TGCGCCACCTCGGGAACCCCCCAGCCCCAGCATTTT.